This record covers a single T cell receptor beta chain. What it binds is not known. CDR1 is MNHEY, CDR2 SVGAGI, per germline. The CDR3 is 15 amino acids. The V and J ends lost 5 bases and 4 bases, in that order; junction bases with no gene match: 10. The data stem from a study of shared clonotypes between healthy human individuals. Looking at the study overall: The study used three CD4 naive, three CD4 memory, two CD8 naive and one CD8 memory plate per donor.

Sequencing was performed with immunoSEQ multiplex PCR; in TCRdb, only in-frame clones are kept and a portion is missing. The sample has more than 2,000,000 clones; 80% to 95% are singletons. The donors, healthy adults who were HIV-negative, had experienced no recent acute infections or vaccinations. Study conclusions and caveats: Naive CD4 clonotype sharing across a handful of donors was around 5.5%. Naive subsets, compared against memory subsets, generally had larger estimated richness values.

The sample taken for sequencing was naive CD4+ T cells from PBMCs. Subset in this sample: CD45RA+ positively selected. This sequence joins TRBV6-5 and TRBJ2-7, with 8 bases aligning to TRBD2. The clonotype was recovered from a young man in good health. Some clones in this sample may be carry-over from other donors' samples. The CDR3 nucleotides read TGTGCCAGCAGTCCCGGCCGGGGGGGTCAATACGAGCAGTACTTC. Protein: CASSPGRGGQYEQYF.